This passage covers 28 T cell receptor beta chains from one sample sequenced in a study of blood T cell repertoires in COVID-19. Some clones are missing from TCRdb's copy, which holds only in-frame ones; the method was immunoSEQ multiplex PCR. This repertoire shows 95,000 to 150,000 clones, more than 70% found once; its top ten account for approximately 1.1%. Sequencing used peripheral blood. The receptors were sampled from a woman of 80 years or more with acute or convalescent COVID-19.

The chain has TRBV24-1 and TRBJ2-5; TRBD2 matches at 7 bases. CDR3 length: 15 amino acids. The V gene's germline CDR1 is KGHDR and CDR2 SFDVKD. V was pared by 1 base and J by 5 bases, with 6 bases of the junction left unmatched. CDR3 DNA sequence: TGTGCCACCAGTGATTTAGTCAAGGGAGGGGAGACCCAGTACTTC. Translating gives CATSDLVKGGETQYF.

The chain uses TRBV4-2 and TRBJ1-2, with D perhaps matching TRBD1 (5 bases). This CDR3 contains 15 residues. The V and J ends lost 3 bases and 3 bases respectively, with 14 bases between them. Germline assignment: CDR1 LGHNA and CDR2 YNFKEQ. This CDR3 is CASSQREGSDYGYTF. CDR3 sequence (DNA): TGTGCCAGCAGCCAGAGGGAGGGGAGTGACTATGGCTACACCTTC.

The rearrangement joins TRBV15 to TRBJ1-1; a weak D match, TRBD1 (5 bases). Germline V CDR1 and CDR2: LNHNV, YYDKDF (reference sequence). With 1 base removed from V and 1 base from J, the gap between germline ends came to 10 bases. This CDR3 is 15 amino acids long. The CDR3 nucleotides read TGTGCCACCAGCAGAGCTCAGGGTTCGAACACTGAAGCTTTCTTT. It translates to CATSRAQGSNTEAFF. The full variable domain, with the rest looked up from reference TRBV15 and TRBJ1-1, is DAMVIQNPRYQVTQFGKPVTLSCSQTLNHNVMYWYQQKSSQAPKLLFHYYDKDFNNEADTPDNFQSRRPNTSFCFLDIRSPGLGDTAMYLCATSRAQGSNTEAFFGQGTRLTVV.

The chain combines TRBV7-9 with TRBJ2-7; D gene uncertain. Per the germline V gene, CDR1 is SEHNR and CDR2 is FQNEAQ (reference sequence). The V gene lost 5 bases and the J gene lost 1 base, with 9 bases spanning the gap. The CDR3 is 13 residues long. The CDR3 loop reads CASSETESYEQYF. CDR3 nucleotide sequence: TGTGCCAGCAGCGAAACAGAGTCCTACGAGCAGTACTTC.

The chain carries TRBV19 and TRBJ2-3; weak D call: TRBD1 (5 bases). V lost 3 bases and J lost 4, with 11 bases in between. Germline V gene data show CDR1 as LNHDA and CDR2 as SQIVND (reference sequence). The CDR3 loop spans 14 amino acids. The CDR3 DNA reads TGTGCCAGTAGTATTAAGGGGAAGGCAGATACGCAGTATTTT. Translated, it gives CASSIKGKADTQYF.

The CDR3 DNA sequence: TGTGCCACCAGTGAGGGGGGAGGCTATGAAAAACTGTTTTTT. Protein: CATSEGGGYEKLFF. The V call is TRBV24-1, the J call TRBJ1-4, with D perhaps TRBD1 (5 bases). The CDR3 contains 14 residues. The V and J ends lost 4 bases and 6 bases respectively, with 11 bases between them. Germline loops: CDR1 KGHDR, CDR2 SFDVKD.

The chain combines TRBV15 with TRBJ1-3; 8 positions agree with TRBD1. J was trimmed by 4 bases and V by 5 bases; bases with no gene match: 10. This CDR3 has 16 residues. Germline V gene sequence: CDR1 LNHNV, CDR2 YYDKDF (reference sequence). CDR3 sequence reads: CATSVGFGQGGNTIYF. The DNA for the CDR3 is TGTGCCACCAGCGTAGGATTTGGACAGGGAGGAAACACCATATATTTT.

J is TRBJ2-3 and V is TRBV27; TRBD2 matches 11 bases. The CDR3 runs to 15 residues. Germline V lookup: CDR1 MNHEY, CDR2 SMNVEV (reference sequence). With 9 bases clipped from V and 5 bases from J, the junction kept 10 bases outside the gene matches. The CDR3 region is CASRGLAVMVDTQYF. DNA of the CDR3: TGTGCCAGTAGGGGACTAGCGGTTATGGTAGATACGCAGTATTTT.

This chain's CDR3 is CASSLFYRDQPQHF. CDR3 DNA sequence: TGTGCCAGCAGCTTATTTTACAGGGACCAGCCCCAGCATTTT. The chain employs TRBV7-2 and TRBJ1-5; a possible D gene is TRBD1 (6 bases). The CDR3 covers 14 residues. With 2 bases removed from V and 7 bases from J, the gap between germline ends came to 12 bases. The germline CDR1 and CDR2 sequences are SGHTA and FQGNSA.

The rearrangement joins TRBV19 to TRBJ1-5; D is unresolved. Per the germline V gene, CDR1 is LNHDA and CDR2 is SQIVND (reference sequence). V lost 4 bases and J lost 3, with 10 bases in between. The CDR3 totals 14 residues. The CDR3 sequence: CASSRYGPNQPQHF. The CDR3 nucleotides read TGTGCCAGTAGTAGATATGGCCCCAATCAGCCCCAGCATTTT.

The rearrangement uses TRBV2 and TRBJ2-7; 9 positions match TRBD1. The CDR3 sequence is 13 residues long. Trimming removed 8 bases from V and 4 bases from J; junction bases left unmatched: 6. Germline assignment: CDR1 SNHLY and CDR2 FYNNEI. In DNA, the CDR3 is TGTGCCAGCGGGGGGACAGGGTATTACGAGCAGTACTTC. Amino acid sequence: CASGGTGYYEQYF.

The J gene is TRBJ1-5, the V gene TRBV21-1; the table's TRBD1 call for D was not verified on the DNA. TRBV21-1 is flagged as a pseudogene. There are 15 residues in the CDR3. CDR3: CASSKEGQGYQPQHF. CDR3 bases: TGTGCCAGCAGCAAAGAAGGCCAGGGGTATCAGCCCCAGCATTTT.

The chain uses TRBV10-3 and TRBJ1-1; no definite D call. In germline, CDR1 is ENHRY, CDR2 SYGVKD. The CDR3 contains 16 residues. V was cut by 9 bases and J by 0 bases, with 20 bases left in between. In DNA form, the CDR3 reads TGTGCCATAAGACCCGGGAACGTTCCTATGAACACTGAAGCTTTCTTT. Its translation is CAIRPGNVPMNTEAFF.

The chain employs TRBV5-6 and TRBJ1-1, with 8 bases lining up with TRBD1. CDR1 is SGHDT, CDR2 YYEEEE, per germline. The CDR3 sequence is 14 residues long. J was trimmed by 4 bases and V by 2 bases; bases with no gene match: 4. The CDR3 DNA follows: TGTGCCAGCAGCTTTGTACAGGGGGGCACTGAAGCTTTCTTT. It yields the protein CASSFVQGGTEAFF. Supplemented by reference TRBV5-6 and TRBJ1-1, the full variable domain reads DAGVTQSPTHLIKTRGQQVTLRCSPKSGHDTVSWYQQALGQGPQFIFQYYEEEERQRGNFPDRFSGHQFPNYSSELNVNALLLGDSALYLCASSFVQGGTEAFFGQGTRLTVV.

This chain uses TRBV5-1 with TRBJ2-6; 9 bases are a match to TRBD1. This CDR3 is 19 amino acids long. The J segment lost 0 bases and the V segment lost 0 bases, leaving 7 bases of the junction unmatched. Per the germline V gene, CDR1 is SGHRS and CDR2 is YFSETQ. The CDR3, as DNA: TGCGCCAGCAGCTTGGGTACAGGGGGCTCCCTCTCTGGGGCCAACGTCCTGACTTTC. It specifies CASSLGTGGSLSGANVLTF.

The V call is TRBV5-1, the J call TRBJ2-3; possibly TRBD1 for D (6 bases). The CDR3 contains 14 residues. Germline V lookup: CDR1 SGHRS, CDR2 YFSETQ. V lost 2 bases and J 3 bases, leaving 10 bases between the germline ends. The CDR3 spells CASSLGGVTDTQYF. The CDR3 region has the DNA TGCGCCAGCAGCTTAGGGGGAGTGACAGATACGCAGTATTTT.

The chain links TRBV11-3 to TRBJ2-3; 8 bases map to TRBD2. Germline V CDR1 and CDR2: SGHNT, YENEEA. J lost 6 bases, V lost 1 base, and 12 bases had no gene match. CDR3 length equals 17 residues. The CDR3 protein is CASSLGRSGSREDTQYF. As DNA, the CDR3 is TGTGCCAGCAGCTTAGGACGGAGCGGGAGTCGGGAGGATACGCAGTATTTT.

The count of this clone is one. Here the CDR3 DNA reads TGTGCCAGCAATAGACAGACTAACACCGGGGAGCTGTTTTTT. Translation: CASNRQTNTGELFF. This rearrangement joins TRBV6-5 to TRBJ2-2; D perhaps matches TRBD1 (5 bases). V lost 7 bases, J lost 2 bases, and 11 bases lay in between. The CDR3 extends over 14 amino acids. From germline, CDR1 is MNHEY and CDR2 SVGAGI.

This sequence joins TRBV19 and TRBJ1-5, with a tentative D call TRBD1 (5 bases). The CDR3 has 13 amino acids. Per germline, CDR1 LNHDA and CDR2 SQIVND (reference sequence). V was trimmed by 6 bases and J by 4 bases, leaving 10 bases between them. The CDR3 nucleotides are TGTGCCAGTAGCAGGGTCTCGAATCAGCCCCAGCATTTT. Translating it yields CASSRVSNQPQHF.

The chain couples TRBV20-1 to TRBJ2-1; D may be TRBD1 (6 bases). The CDR3 sequence is 13 residues long. Trimming took 3 bases from V and 12 from J, leaving 18 bases between them. In germline, CDR1 is DFQATT, CDR2 SNEGSKA (reference sequence). CDR3 amino acids: CSASLQGRGGQFF. The DNA for the CDR3 is TGCAGTGCTAGTCTTCAGGGGCGCGGTGGGCAGTTCTTC.

This sequence joins TRBV7-9 and TRBJ1-1, with D unclear. V lost 5 bases to trimming and J lost 8 bases, with 15 bases between them. Per germline, CDR1 SEHNR and CDR2 FQNEAQ (reference sequence). This CDR3 is built from 13 residues. The CDR3 loop reads CASSPSLPREAFF. The DNA for the CDR3 is TGTGCCAGCAGCCCTAGCCTCCCCAGGGAAGCTTTCTTT.

The V gene is TRBV7-9, the J gene TRBJ2-3; tentatively, D is TRBD2 (6 bases). The CDR3 length is 15 residues. The germline gives CDR1 SEHNR, CDR2 FQNEAQ (reference sequence). V dropped 7 bases and J dropped 1 base, with 15 bases sitting between them. Written as DNA, the CDR3 is TGTGCCAGCAATCCGAGAGCGGGCCGCACAGATACGCAGTATTTT. Encoded protein: CASNPRAGRTDTQYF.

This clone showed up just once. The V gene is TRBV19, the J gene TRBJ1-5, with D possibly TRBD1 on 5 matching bases. Between the trimmed V and J ends, which lost 5 bases and 0 bases, there was a span of 14 bases. Germline lookup yields CDR1 LNHDA and CDR2 SQIVND (reference sequence). The CDR3 covers 16 residues. This CDR3 is CASSVRPGYSNQPQHF. CDR3 nucleotide sequence: TGTGCCAGTAGTGTCCGTCCAGGGTATAGCAATCAGCCCCAGCATTTT. Complete variable domain (other parts from reference TRBV19 and TRBJ1-5): DGGITQSPKYLFRKEGQNVTLSCEQNLNHDAMYWYRQDPGQGLRLIYYSQIVNDFQKGDIAEGYSVSREKKESFPLTVTSAQKNPTAFYLCASSVRPGYSNQPQHFGDGTRLSIL.

The V call is TRBV7-3, the J call TRBJ2-3; 7 positions agree with TRBD1. The CDR3 runs 15 residues. Germline V gives CDR1 SGHTA, CDR2 FQGTGA. With 3 bases clipped from V and 2 bases from J, the junction kept 5 bases outside the gene matches. For the CDR3, the DNA is TGTGCCAGCAGCTTTACAGGGGCCAACACAGATACGCAGTATTTT. Translation: CASSFTGANTDTQYF.

The chain links TRBV5-1 to TRBJ1-6, with D perhaps TRBD1 (6 bases). CDR1 and CDR2 (germline): SGHRS, YFSETQ. The CDR3 consists of 16 residues. Trimming took 0 bases from V and 0 from J, leaving 7 bases between them. This CDR3 reads CASSLGQVSYNSPLHF. The CDR3 DNA sequence: TGCGCCAGCAGCTTGGGACAGGTCTCCTATAATTCACCCCTCCACTTT.

V usage is TRBV7-3 and J usage is TRBJ2-2, with TRBD2 matching over 8 bases. Germline assignment: CDR1 SGHTA and CDR2 FQGTGA. The CDR3 runs 13 residues. V trimming: 7 bases; J trimming: 8 bases; junction bases outside the gene matches: 6. The CDR3 nucleotides are TGTGCCAGCACCCCGGGGGGGGCGGGGGAGCTGTTTTTT. As protein: CASTPGGAGELFF.

The V call is TRBV19, the J call TRBJ2-5; 9 positions match TRBD1. The CDR3 is 15 amino acids. With 3 bases clipped from V and 6 bases from J, the junction kept 8 bases outside the gene matches. The germline CDR1 and CDR2 sequences are LNHDA and SQIVND (reference sequence). Here the CDR3 reads CASSIRDRVGKTQYF. The CDR3 nucleotides read TGTGCCAGTAGTATCCGGGACAGGGTCGGAAAGACCCAGTACTTC.

The chain uses TRBV5-1 and TRBJ2-3; D call uncertain. V was clipped by 2 bases and J by 6 bases, with 13 bases between them. The CDR3 totals 14 residues. CDR1 is SGHRS, CDR2 YFSETQ, per germline. The CDR3 DNA is TGCGCCAGCAGCTTATACAGTAAGAAGGATACGCAGTATTTT. It is translated as CASSLYSKKDTQYF.